A selection of T cell receptor beta chains follows, all from one sample in a study of cytomegalovirus exposure and HLA in healthy donors. Repertoires were generated with immunoSEQ multiplex PCR, while TCRdb's copy carries only in-frame clones and drops some. The repertoire includes some 91,000 clones, around 64% of them detected once, and roughly 2.1% sits in the top ten. The sequencing sample was made of PBMCs. The receptors here all came from a human donor in good health. The CDR3 runs from the conserved cysteine through the conserved F or W. Size is omitted from some rows. Given values are once, few, many or a class for expanded clones.

>-|TRBJ2-5|TRBV5-4
CAYNLRTGQETQYF
>once|TRBJ1-1|TRBV7-3
CASSAQGPTEAFF
>-|TRBJ1-2|TRBV7-2
CASSFGTVYGYTF
>-|TRBJ1-2|TRBV4-3
CASSQDLRNYGYTF
>-|TRBJ2-3|TRBV7-8
CASSYQPGQDTDTQYF
>-|TRBJ2-1|TRBV5-6
CASSLVQAGNNEQFF
>-|TRBJ2-5|TRBV5-1
CASSLGKGGPETQYF
>-|TRBJ2-1|TRBV6-6
CASSYSSPRDNEQFF
>-|TRBJ2-7|TRBV6-4
CASSDSGTTGLSYEQYF
>-|TRBJ1-2|TRBV2
CASSADTGTGPYGYTF
>few|TRBJ1-5|TRBV27
CASSLEGRTQPQHF
>once|TRBJ2-3|TRBV5-1
CASSLFHGGRSTDTQYF
>-|TRBJ1-6|TRBV19
CASSMASMGASYNSPLHF
>-|TRBJ1-4|TRBV2
CASSGPDGNEKLFF
>-|TRBJ1-6|TRBV19
CASRDRGFRNSPLHF
>few|TRBJ1-2|TRBV18
CASSPATGPARAYGYTF
>-|TRBJ1-2|TRBV18
CASSPQQGGGYGYTF
>-|TRBJ2-7|TRBV5-6
CASSLFRGEQYF
>-|TRBJ1-2|TRBV27
CASSYVSGHTYGYTF
>-|TRBJ1-5|TRBV19
CASIKTGRNQPQHF
>-|TRBJ2-2|TRBV7-2
CASSLSNPGQGPDTGELFF
>-|TRBJ2-7|TRBV7-2
CASSLEGARGYEQYF
>-|TRBJ2-1|TRBV6-6
CASSRSSGGAGEQFF
>-|TRBJ2-6|TRBV2
CASSGGGSSSGANVLTF
>-|TRBJ1-5|TRBV27
CASTTLRRTGGLLSNQPQHF
>-|TRBJ2-5|TRBV2
CASRLNLQETQYF
>-|TRBJ1-5|TRBV2
CASSGLGAGQPQHF
>once|TRBJ2-1|TRBV7-2
CASSLLAGDGWGEQFF
>-|TRBJ2-3|TRBV18
CASSPPGSGPDTQYF
>-|TRBJ1-4|TRBV2
CASRTGPARQTNEKLFF